This entry concerns a single T cell receptor beta chain. The sample comes from a study of CD4 T cells in relation to SARS-CoV-2 and coronaviruses. Study summary: The HLA restriction of the shared crossreactive spike epitopes was mapped.

This table comes from immunoSEQ multiplex PCR, and its TCRdb copy is limited to in-frame clones, with some not included. The sample holds some 40,000 clones, 80% to 90% seen once. V lost 5 bases to trimming and J lost 3 bases; unmatched junction nucleotides: 10. CDR3 length equals 14 residues. Germline assignment: CDR1 GTSNPN and CDR2 SVGIG (reference sequence). The sample comprised memory CD4+ T cells from PBMCs. This chain links TRBV30 with TRBJ2-7; 7 nucleotides agree with TRBD2. The TCR sequence derives from an adult with COVID-19. The CDR3 region has the DNA TGTGCCTGGGCCTTGGCGGGGGTTCTCTACGAGCAGTACTTC. This gives the protein CAWALAGVLYEQYF.